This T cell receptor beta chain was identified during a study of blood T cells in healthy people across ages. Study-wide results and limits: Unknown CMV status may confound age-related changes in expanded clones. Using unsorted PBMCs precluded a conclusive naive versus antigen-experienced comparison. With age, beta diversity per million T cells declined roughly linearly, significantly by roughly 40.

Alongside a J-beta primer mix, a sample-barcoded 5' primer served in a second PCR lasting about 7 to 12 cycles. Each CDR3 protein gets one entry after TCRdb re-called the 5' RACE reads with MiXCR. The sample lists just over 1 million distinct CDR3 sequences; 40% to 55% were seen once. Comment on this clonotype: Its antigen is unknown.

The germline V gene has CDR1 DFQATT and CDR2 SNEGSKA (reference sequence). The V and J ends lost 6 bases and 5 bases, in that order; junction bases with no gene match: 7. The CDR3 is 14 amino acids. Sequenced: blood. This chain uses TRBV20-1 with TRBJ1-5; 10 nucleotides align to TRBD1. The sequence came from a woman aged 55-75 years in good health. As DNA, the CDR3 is TGCAGTGCCGAAAGACAGGGGGCGTATCAGCCCCAGCATTTT. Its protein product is CSAERQGAYQPQHF.